This TCR beta chain was sequenced during a study of vaccination and CD4 T cells after COVID-19. About the study: Median draw time for post-COVID samples was approximately 94 days post-diagnosis (range 35 to 161). Post-vaccine sample collection happened at a median of 72 days after dose two, ranging 14 to 241. Researchers treated control cultures with a CEFX pool, an HIV-1 Nef pool, or no peptide.

At the Johns Hopkins FTIC core, DNA taken from cultured CD4+ T cells was sequenced by way of the Oncomine TCR Beta short-read assay. TCRdb processed the PCR reads anew with MiXCR; each CDR3 protein has one entry. The table includes about 5,600 distinct CDR3 sequences, roughly 45% detected once. Germline CDR1 reads MNHNS; CDR2 reads SASEGT. Trimming took 4 bases from V and 5 from J; bases not matched to a gene: 10. CDR3 length: 15 amino acids. As to treatment: roughly 10-day PBMC culture with coronavirus spike peptide pools or control peptides (ViraFEST assay). Culture conditions combined around 2 million PBMCs per well with 10 IU/ml IL-2 and around 9.5 ug/ml peptide pools. This clonotype occurred a few times. Its antigen remains unknown.

This sequence was found in a human donor who had recovered from COVID-19. Sequenced sample: CD4+ T cells from blood, cultured in vitro. The chain uses TRBV6-1 and TRBJ2-5, with 7 bases identical to TRBD1. The CDR3 sequence is CASSVTHPRGETQYF. Written as DNA, the CDR3 is TGTGCCAGCAGTGTAACTCACCCCAGGGGGGAGACCCAGTACTTC.